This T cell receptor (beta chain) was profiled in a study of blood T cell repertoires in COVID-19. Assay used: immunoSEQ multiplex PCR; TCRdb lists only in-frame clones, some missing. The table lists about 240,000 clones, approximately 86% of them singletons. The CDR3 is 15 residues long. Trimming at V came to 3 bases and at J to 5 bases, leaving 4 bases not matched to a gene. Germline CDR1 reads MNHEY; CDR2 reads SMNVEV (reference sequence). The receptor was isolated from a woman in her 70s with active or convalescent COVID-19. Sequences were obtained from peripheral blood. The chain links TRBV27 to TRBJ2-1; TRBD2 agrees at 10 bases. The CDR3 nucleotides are TGTGCCAGCAGTTTCCGAACTAGCGGGGACAATGAGCAGTTCTTC. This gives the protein CASSFRTSGDNEQFF.